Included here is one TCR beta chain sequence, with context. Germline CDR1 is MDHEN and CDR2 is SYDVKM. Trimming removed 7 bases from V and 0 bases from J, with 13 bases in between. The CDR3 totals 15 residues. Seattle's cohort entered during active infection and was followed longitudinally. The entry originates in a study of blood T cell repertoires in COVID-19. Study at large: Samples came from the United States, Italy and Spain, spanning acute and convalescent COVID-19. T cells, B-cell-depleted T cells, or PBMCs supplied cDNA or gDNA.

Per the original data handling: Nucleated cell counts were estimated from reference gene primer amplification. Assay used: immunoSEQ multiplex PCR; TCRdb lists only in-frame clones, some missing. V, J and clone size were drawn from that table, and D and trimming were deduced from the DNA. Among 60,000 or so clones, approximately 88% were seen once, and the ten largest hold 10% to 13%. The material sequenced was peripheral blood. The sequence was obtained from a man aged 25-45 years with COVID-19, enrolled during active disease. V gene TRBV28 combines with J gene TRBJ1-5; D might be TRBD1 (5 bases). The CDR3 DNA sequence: TGTGCCAGCATCGACAGCATTCGTAGCAATCAGCCCCAGCATTTT. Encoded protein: CASIDSIRSNQPQHF.